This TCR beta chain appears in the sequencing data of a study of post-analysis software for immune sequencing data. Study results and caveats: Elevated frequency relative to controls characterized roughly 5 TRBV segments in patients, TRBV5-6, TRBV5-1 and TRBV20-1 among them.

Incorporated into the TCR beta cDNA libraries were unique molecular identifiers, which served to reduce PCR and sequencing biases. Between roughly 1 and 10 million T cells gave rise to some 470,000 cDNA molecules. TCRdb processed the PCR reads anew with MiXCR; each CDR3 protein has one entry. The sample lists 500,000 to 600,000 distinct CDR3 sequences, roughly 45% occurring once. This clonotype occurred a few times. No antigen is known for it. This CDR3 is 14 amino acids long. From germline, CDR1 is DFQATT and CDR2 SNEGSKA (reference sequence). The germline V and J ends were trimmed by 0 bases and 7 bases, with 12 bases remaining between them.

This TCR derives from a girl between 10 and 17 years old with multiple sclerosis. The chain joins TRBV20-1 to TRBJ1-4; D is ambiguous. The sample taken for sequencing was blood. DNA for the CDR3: TGCAGTGCTAGAGATCTACAGAATGGTGAAAAACTGTTTTTT. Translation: CSARDLQNGEKLFF.